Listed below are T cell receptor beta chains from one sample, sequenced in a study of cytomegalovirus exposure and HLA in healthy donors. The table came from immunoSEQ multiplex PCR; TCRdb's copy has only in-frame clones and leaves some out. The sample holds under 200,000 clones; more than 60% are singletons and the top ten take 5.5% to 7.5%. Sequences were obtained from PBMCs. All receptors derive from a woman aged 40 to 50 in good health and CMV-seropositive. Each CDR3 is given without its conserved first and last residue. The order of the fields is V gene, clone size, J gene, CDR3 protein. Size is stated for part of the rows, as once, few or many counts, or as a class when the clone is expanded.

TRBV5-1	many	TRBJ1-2	ASSLAGTGGGYT
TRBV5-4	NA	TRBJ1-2	ASSLDSYGYT
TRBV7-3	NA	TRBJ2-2	ASSLARTGGMELF
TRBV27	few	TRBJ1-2	ASRFGGALGYT
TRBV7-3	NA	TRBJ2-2	ASSSRTGGINTGELF
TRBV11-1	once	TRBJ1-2	ASSLGRLNYGYT
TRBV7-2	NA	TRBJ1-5	ASSTRALSNQPQH
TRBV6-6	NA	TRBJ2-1	ASSSETGPYNEQF
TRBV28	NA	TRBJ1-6	ASSGGQGRSPLH
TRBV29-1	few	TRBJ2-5	SVQQETQY
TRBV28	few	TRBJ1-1	ASSRGRGITEAF
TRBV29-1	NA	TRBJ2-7	SVVWRESSYEQY
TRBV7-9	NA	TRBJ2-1	ASLLPGGSVVNEQF